Shown below are 28 T cell receptor beta chains from a single sample sequenced in a study of identical twins. TCRdb reanalysed the 5' RACE reads using MiXCR and keeps one entry per CDR3 protein. The table lists fewer than 900,000 distinct CDR3 sequences, 21% of them singletons, with approximately 4.5% in the top ten. These records were also assigned to another study, of T cells expressing NK-cell markers.

The sequenced material came from PBMCs. The origin of the receptors is a woman aged 18-29 years in good health.

The V and J genes are TRBV5-1 and TRBJ1-1, with D unresolved. Trimming took off 5 bases at V and 3 bases at J, with 11 bases between the two ends. The V gene's germline CDR1 is SGHRS and CDR2 YFSETQ. There are 13 residues in the CDR3. In DNA, the CDR3 is TGCGCCAGCAGGCTTGCCGTACACACTGAAGCTTTCTTT. Amino acids: CASRLAVHTEAFF.

The genes are TRBV7-2 and TRBJ1-1; TRBD1 aligns across 7 bases. This CDR3 comprises 13 residues. Germline V lookup: CDR1 SGHTA, CDR2 FQGNSA. J was trimmed by 1 base and V by 6 bases; bases with no gene match: 2. CDR3 DNA sequence: TGTGCCAGCAGGGGACAGAAGAACACTGAAGCTTTCTTT. Translated: CASRGQKNTEAFF.

The chain carries TRBV7-8 and TRBJ2-7, with TRBD1 matching 9 bases. CDR1 is SGHVS, CDR2 FQNEAQ, per germline. The CDR3 covers 16 residues. The V and J ends lost 3 bases and 5 bases, in that order; junction bases with no gene match: 11. The CDR3 coding sequence is TGTGCCAGCAGCTTCGGATCCGGGACAGGGCTCCACGAGCAGTACTTC. This encodes CASSFGSGTGLHEQYF.

The rearrangement links TRBV9 to TRBJ2-5, with D tentatively TRBD1 or TRBD2 (5 bases each). CDR1 and CDR2 (germline): SGDLS, YYNGEE. The CDR3 totals 15 residues. V was clipped by 2 bases and J by 1 base, with 12 bases between them. The CDR3 nucleotides read TGTGCCAGCAGCGTCAGTTCCGGGACCCAAGAGACCCAGTACTTC. This translates into CASSVSSGTQETQYF.

The gene calls are TRBV4-2 and TRBJ2-5, with D unresolved. Trimming removed 0 bases at V and 5 bases at J, with 13 bases between. CDR1 and CDR2 (germline): LGHNA, YNFKEQ. The CDR3 has 15 amino acids. This CDR3 reads CASSQDPAEWETQYF. In DNA, the CDR3 is TGTGCCAGCAGCCAAGATCCTGCCGAGTGGGAGACCCAGTACTTC.

This clonotype was seen a few times. J is TRBJ2-3 and V is TRBV9; 7 nucleotides agree with TRBD2. CDR1 SGDLS and CDR2 YYNGEE come from the germline V gene. CDR3 length equals 15 residues. V dropped 3 bases and J dropped 6; count of bases not matched to a gene: 10. The CDR3 sequence: CASSGSPGLGDTQYF. The DNA of the CDR3 is TGTGCCAGCAGCGGTTCCCCCGGACTAGGGGATACGCAGTATTTT.

This clonotype was recorded many times. This chain joins TRBV12-3 or TRBV12-4 and TRBJ2-4; the D is unclear. Trimming took 5 bases from V and 6 from J, leaving 8 bases between them. There are 12 residues in the CDR3. For the CDR3, the DNA is TGTGCCAGCAGTCCCCGCGGAAACATTCAGTACTTC. Translation gives CASSPRGNIQYF.

This clonotype was seen a few times. CDR3 residues: CSAPVGQKNTGELFF. In DNA form, the CDR3 reads TGCAGTGCCCCCGTCGGGCAGAAGAACACCGGGGAGCTGTTTTTT. The chain employs TRBV20-1 and TRBJ2-2; D gene ambiguous. Germline CDR1 and CDR2: DFQATT and SNEGSKA (reference sequence). The V gene lost 6 bases and the J gene lost 1 base, with 15 bases spanning the gap. The CDR3 consists of 15 residues.

This clonotype turned up a few times. This chain connects TRBV29-1 to TRBJ2-3, with unresolved D. The V and J ends lost 7 bases and 1 base respectively, with 12 bases between them. The CDR3 runs 13 residues. Germline CDR1 reads SQVTM; CDR2 reads ANQGSEA. The chain's CDR3 is CSAAKDGTDTQYF. The CDR3 DNA reads TGCAGCGCCGCGAAGGACGGCACAGATACGCAGTATTTT.

The chain has TRBV4-2 and TRBJ2-7; D remains unclear. V gave up 0 bases and J gave up 0 bases, with 9 bases separating them. Germline V lookup: CDR1 LGHNA, CDR2 YNFKEQ. This CDR3 has 15 amino acids. In DNA form, the CDR3 reads TGTGCCAGCAGCCAAGATAAGCCAAGCTCCTACGAGCAGTACTTC. Translation gives CASSQDKPSSYEQYF.

This clonotype was recorded a few times. This chain uses TRBV7-2 with TRBJ2-4; TRBD2 aligns across 7 bases. V lost 4 bases and J lost 1; bases outside the gene matches: 7. CDR1 is SGHTA, CDR2 FQGNSA, per germline. The CDR3 is made up of 16 amino acids. CDR3 in DNA: TGTGCCAGCAGCTCCCTGGGTAGCGGGGCCAAAAACATTCAGTACTTC. The encoded protein is CASSSLGSGAKNIQYF.

This clonotype has ten or more counts. V is TRBV12-3 or TRBV12-4 and J is TRBJ2-1; the match to TRBD2 covers 13 bases. The CDR3 sequence is 15 residues long. V lost 5 bases to trimming and J lost 6 bases; unmatched junction nucleotides: 4. CDR3 bases: TGTGCCAGCAGTCGGACTAGCGGGAGAGTCAATGAGCAGTTCTTC. Translation: CASSRTSGRVNEQFF.

The table lists this clonotype with many counts. The rearrangement links TRBV12-3 or TRBV12-4 to TRBJ1-1; TRBD1 is a possible D gene (5 bases). V lost 3 bases to trimming and J lost 4 bases, with 12 bases between them. CDR3 length equals 14 residues. The CDR3 spells CASSLGRTSTEAFF. The CDR3 bases are TGTGCCAGCAGTTTGGGACGGACGAGCACTGAAGCTTTCTTT.

The chain combines TRBV5-6 with TRBJ2-2; D possibly corresponds to TRBD2 (6 bases). The CDR3 covers 15 residues. Germline V CDR1 and CDR2: SGHDT, YYEEEE. The V end was cut by 7 bases, the J end by 6 bases, with 19 bases between. CDR3 region: CASGLEASSAGELFF. The CDR3 DNA reads TGTGCCAGCGGCCTCGAGGCGTCTAGCGCCGGGGAGCTGTTTTTT. The variable domain in full, with the rest retrieved from reference TRBV5-6 and TRBJ2-2, is DAGVTQSPTHLIKTRGQQVTLRCSPKSGHDTVSWYQQALGQGPQFIFQYYEEEERQRGNFPDRFSGHQFPNYSSELNVNALLLGDSALYLCASGLEASSAGELFFGEGSRLTVL.

V usage is TRBV3-1 and J usage is TRBJ2-1; TRBD2 might be the D (6 bases). The V gene's germline CDR1 is LGHDT and CDR2 YNNKEL (reference sequence). Trimming took 4 bases from V and 10 from J, leaving 14 bases between them. CDR3 size: 13 residues. The CDR3 protein is CASSLIADTEQFF. As DNA, the CDR3 is TGTGCCAGCAGCCTCATAGCGGACACAGAGCAGTTCTTC.

This clonotype was counted between two and nine times. The chain uses TRBV27 and TRBJ2-3, with 10 bases fitting TRBD2. The CDR3 covers 14 residues. With 3 bases clipped from V and 13 bases from J, the junction kept 10 bases outside the gene matches. Germline V CDR1 and CDR2: MNHEY, SMNVEV (reference sequence). The CDR3: CASSLEGGAGGEYF. CDR3 bases: TGTGCCAGCAGTTTGGAGGGCGGAGCGGGAGGGGAGTATTTT.

The chain has TRBV27 and TRBJ1-2, with a tentative D call TRBD1 (6 bases). The CDR3 runs 16 residues. V lost 9 bases and J 3 bases, leaving 23 bases between the germline ends. The germline gives CDR1 MNHEY, CDR2 SMNVEV (reference sequence). CDR3 residues: CASATPRGGGYYGYTF. In DNA form, the CDR3 reads TGTGCCAGTGCCACACCTAGGGGAGGGGGATACTATGGCTACACCTTC.

In this sample, this clonotype turned up a few times. The chain joins TRBV5-1 to TRBJ2-2; D uncertain. The CDR3 contains 15 residues. Trimming left V 3 bases short and J 0 bases short, with 9 bases between. The germline CDR1 and CDR2 sequences are SGHRS and YFSETQ. The CDR3 reads CASSWRTANTGELFF. The CDR3 nucleotides are TGCGCCAGCAGCTGGCGGACGGCGAACACCGGGGAGCTGTTTTTT. The variable domain in full, completed from reference TRBV5-1 and TRBJ2-2, reads KAGVTQTPRYLIKTRGQQVTLSCSPISGHRSVSWYQQTPGQGLQFLFEYFSETQRNKGNFPGRFSGRQFSNSRSEMNVSTLELGDSALYLCASSWRTANTGELFFGEGSRLTVL.

In its sample, this clonotype was seen many times. The V call is TRBV7-2, the J call TRBJ2-3; D is unclear. Germline CDR1 is SGHTA and CDR2 is FQGNSA. The CDR3 loop spans 14 amino acids. Deletions cut 5 bases from V and 2 bases from J, with 11 bases between. CDR3 nucleotide sequence: TGTGCCAGCAGCCTCTCGTTCTTCACAGATACGCAGTATTTT. It yields the protein CASSLSFFTDTQYF. Together with reference TRBV7-2 and TRBJ2-3, the CDR3 gives the full variable domain: GAGVSQSPSNKVTEKGKDVELRCDPISGHTALYWYRQSLGQGLEFLIYFQGNSAPDKSGLPSDRFSAERTGGSVSTLTIQRTQQEDSAVYLCASSLSFFTDTQYFGPGTRLTVL.

This clonotype has only a few counts. V is TRBV4-2 and J is TRBJ2-3, with TRBD1 matching over 7 bases. Looked up from germline, CDR1 is LGHNA and CDR2 is YNFKEQ. Germline trimming cut 0 bases from V and 6 bases from J; bases unmatched to any gene: 6. The CDR3 length is 15 residues. CDR3 in amino acids: CASSQEDDRADTQYF. CDR3 coding DNA: TGTGCCAGCAGCCAAGAAGATGACAGGGCGGATACGCAGTATTTT.

This clonotype was counted a few times. This chain uses TRBV12-3 or TRBV12-4 with TRBJ1-5; maybe TRBD1 (6 bases). CDR3 size: 14 residues. Deletions cut 6 bases from V and 2 bases from J, with 11 bases between. CDR3: CASRGGQGNQPQHF. DNA for the CDR3: TGTGCCAGCAGGGGGGGGCAGGGCAATCAGCCCCAGCATTTT.

This clonotype has a handful of counts. CDR3 region: CSAEVFAGSNNEQFF. The DNA for the CDR3 is TGCAGTGCGGAGGTTTTTGCGGGGTCAAACAATGAGCAGTTCTTC. V is TRBV20-1 and J is TRBJ2-1; TRBD2 might be the D (6 bases). V lost 6 bases to trimming and J lost 5 bases, with 20 bases between them. The germline gives CDR1 DFQATT, CDR2 SNEGSKA (reference sequence). This CDR3 region has 15 residues.

This clonotype was found a few times. V usage is TRBV7-9 and J usage is TRBJ2-7; D is perhaps TRBD1 (6 bases). Looked up from germline, CDR1 is SEHNR and CDR2 is FQNEAQ (reference sequence). The CDR3 contains 14 residues. The ends were cut back, 5 bases at V and 3 bases at J, with 14 bases in the middle. The CDR3 protein is CASSRGRDNYEQYF. The CDR3, as DNA: TGTGCCAGCAGCCGAGGACGGGACAACTACGAGCAGTACTTC.

The chain links TRBV12-3 or TRBV12-4 to TRBJ1-1; D uncertain. The length of the CDR3 is 13 residues. V was pared by 3 bases and J by 5 bases, with 10 bases between. CDR3 region: CASSFVGRTEAFF. In DNA, the CDR3 is TGTGCCAGCAGTTTTGTAGGTCGGACTGAAGCTTTCTTT.

In DNA form, the CDR3 reads TGTGCCAGCAGCTCCCGACGGTCAGATACGCAGTATTTT. Translating gives CASSSRRSDTQYF. This rearrangement joins TRBV7-2 to TRBJ2-3; D remains ambiguous. The CDR3 consists of 13 residues. Germline V gene lookup returns CDR1 SGHTA and CDR2 FQGNSA. V gave up 4 bases and J gave up 4 bases, with 9 bases separating them.

The CDR3 protein is CASSLQGKPGEGYTF. In DNA, the CDR3 is TGTGCCAGCAGTCTTCAGGGTAAACCTGGGGAAGGCTACACCTTC. This sequence joins TRBV12-3 or TRBV12-4 and TRBJ1-2; D is possibly TRBD1 (5 bases). V gave up 5 bases and J gave up 8 bases, with 21 bases separating them. This CDR3 contains 15 residues.

This clonotype was recorded a few times. V and J are TRBV20-1 and TRBJ2-3, with a possible D match to TRBD2 (5 bases). In germline, CDR1 is DFQATT, CDR2 SNEGSKA (reference sequence). The CDR3 is 13 amino acids. Trimming removed 3 bases from V and 3 bases from J, with 10 bases in between. The DNA of the CDR3 is TGCAGTGCTAGCGGACTGGGGACAGATACGCAGTATTTT. Translating it yields CSASGLGTDTQYF.

This chain links TRBV12-3 or TRBV12-4 with TRBJ1-2, with a tentative D call TRBD1 (5 bases). The length of the CDR3 is 14 residues. Trimming shortened V by 8 bases and J by 4 bases, and 17 bases separated the two germline ends. The CDR3 protein is CASSPGRDSYGYTF. In DNA form, the CDR3 reads TGTGCCAGCTCCCCCGGCAGGGACTCCTATGGCTACACCTTC.